This T cell receptor (beta chain) was captured by sequencing in a study of T cell responses to AZD1222 COVID-19 vaccine. Study outcomes and limitations: Vaccine-associated CD4 TCRs spanned spike, dominant at 160-218 and 743-854.

With regard to this clone: What it recognizes is unknown.

The CDR3 spans 15 residues. V lost 5 bases, J lost 6 bases, and 4 bases stayed unmatched. CDR1 LNHDA and CDR2 SQIVND come from the germline V gene (reference sequence). The table came from immunoSEQ multiplex PCR; TCRdb's copy has only in-frame clones and leaves some out. The data contain about 100,000 clones, about 90% of them singletons. Sequencing used peripheral blood, obtained on day 0 of AZD1222 vaccination. This TCR came from an adult in good health. The rearrangement joins TRBV19 to TRBJ2-3, with TRBD2 matching over 14 bases. The CDR3 loop is CASSPRTSGRDTQYF. The CDR3 DNA follows: TGTGCCAGTAGTCCCCGGACTAGCGGGAGGGATACGCAGTATTTT.